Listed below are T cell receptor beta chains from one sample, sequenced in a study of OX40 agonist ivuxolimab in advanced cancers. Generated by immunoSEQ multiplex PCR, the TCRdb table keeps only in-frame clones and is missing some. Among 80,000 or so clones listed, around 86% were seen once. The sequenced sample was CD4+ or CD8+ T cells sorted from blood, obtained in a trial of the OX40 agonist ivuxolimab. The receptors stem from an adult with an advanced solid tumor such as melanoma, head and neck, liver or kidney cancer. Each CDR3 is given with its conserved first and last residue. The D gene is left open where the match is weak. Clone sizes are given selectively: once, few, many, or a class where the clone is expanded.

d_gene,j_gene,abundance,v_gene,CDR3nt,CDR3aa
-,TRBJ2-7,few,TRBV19,TGTGCCAGTAGTACCCCTCTTCGGGGGCAACTCGGAGCGGTGTTC,CASSTPLRGQLGAVF
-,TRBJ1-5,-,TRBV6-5,TGTGCCAGCAGTTGGGGCAAGCACAATCAGCCCCAGCATTTT,CASSWGKHNQPQHF
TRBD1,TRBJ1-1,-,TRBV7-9,TGTGCCAGCAGCTTAACAGGGGGAGAAGCTTTCTTT,CASSLTGGEAFF
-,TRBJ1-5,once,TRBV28,TGTGCCACCCTTCCCAGCAATCAGCCCCAGCATTTT,CATLPSNQPQHF
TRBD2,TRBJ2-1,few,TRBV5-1,TGCGCCAGCAGCACGACCGGGACTAGGGACAATGAGCAGTTCTTC,CASSTTGTRDNEQFF
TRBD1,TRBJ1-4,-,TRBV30,TGTGCCTGGAATCTCCACGGACAGGCGAATGAAAAACTGTTTTTT,CAWNLHGQANEKLFF
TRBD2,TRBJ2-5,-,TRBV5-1,TGCGCCAGCAGCTTGGCTAGCGGGCCTTCGACCCAGTACTTC,CASSLASGPSTQYF
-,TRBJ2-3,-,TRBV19,TGTGCCAGTAGTATAGGCGGCACCTCAGATACGCAGTATTTT,CASSIGGTSDTQYF
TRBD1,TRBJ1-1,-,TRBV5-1,TGCGCCAGCAGCCCCCTGACAGGGTCAGTCAACACTGAAGCTTTCTTT,CASSPLTGSVNTEAFF
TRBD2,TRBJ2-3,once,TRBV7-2,TGTGCCAGCAGCCCGGGACTAGCGGATACGCAGTATTTT,CASSPGLADTQYF
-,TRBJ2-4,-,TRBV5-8,TGTGCCAGCAGCTTGGGCGGGGCTGGCCCAAAAGACATTCAGTACTTC,CASSLGGAGPKDIQYF
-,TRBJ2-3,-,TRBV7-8,TGTGCCAGCAGCTCCTTGGGTACGCAGTATTTT,CASSSLGTQYF
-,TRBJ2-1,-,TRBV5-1,TGCGCCAGCAGCTTGGTGGCGGGAAGGACCTACAATGAGCAGTTCTTC,CASSLVAGRTYNEQFF
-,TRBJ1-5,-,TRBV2,TGTGCCAGCAGTGAAGAGGTGAGCAATCAGCCCCAGCATTTT,CASSEEVSNQPQHF
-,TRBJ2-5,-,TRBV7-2,TGTGCCAGCAGCTCCGACATCTGGGAGGAGACCCAGTACTTC,CASSSDIWEETQYF
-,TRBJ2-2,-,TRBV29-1,TGCAGCGCCGGACCTGGTTGGACCGGGGAGCTGTTTTTT,CSAGPGWTGELFF
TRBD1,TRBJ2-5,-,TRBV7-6,TGTGCCAGCAGCTTAGGGACAGGGGAGACCCAGTACTTC,CASSLGTGETQYF
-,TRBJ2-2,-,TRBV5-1,TGCGCCAGCAGCTTGAGTAGCGGAAACACCGGGGAGCTGTTTTTT,CASSLSSGNTGELFF
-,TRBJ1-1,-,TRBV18,TGTGCCAGCTCACCACGCGCGGAGGTGAACACTGAAGCTTTCTTT,CASSPRAEVNTEAFF
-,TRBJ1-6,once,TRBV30,TGTGCCTGGAGTGACCCAAGTTGGAATTCACCCCTCCACTTT,CAWSDPSWNSPLHF
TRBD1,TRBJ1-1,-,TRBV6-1,TGTGCCAGCAGTTCGAGAGGGGGACAGGGGGCTGAAGCTTTCTTT,CASSSRGGQGAEAFF
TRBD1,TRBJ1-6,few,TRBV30,TGTGCCTGGAGTTCCCGGACAGGGAATTCACCCCTCCACTTT,CAWSSRTGNSPLHF
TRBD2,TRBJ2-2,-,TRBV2,TGTGCCAGCAGTGGACTAGCGGCCATCACCGGGGAGCTGTTTTTT,CASSGLAAITGELFF
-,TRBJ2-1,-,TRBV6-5,TGTGCCAGCAGCCCGCTCCGGACTAATTCCGATGAGCAGTTCTTC,CASSPLRTNSDEQFF
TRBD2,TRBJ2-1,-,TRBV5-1,TGCGCCAGTAAGGCGGGGACTAGCGCCAATGAGCAGTTCTTC,CASKAGTSANEQFF
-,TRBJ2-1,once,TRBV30,TGTGCCTGGATGGAGGGCAGCTCCTACAATGAGCAGTTCTTC,CAWMEGSSYNEQFF
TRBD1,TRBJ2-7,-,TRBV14,TGTGCCAGCAGCACTACCGGGACAGCTATTGCCGAGCAGTACTTC,CASSTTGTAIAEQYF
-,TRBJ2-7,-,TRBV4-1,TGCGCCAGCAGCCCTGCGCTGACCCTCTACGAGCAGTACTTC,CASSPALTLYEQYF
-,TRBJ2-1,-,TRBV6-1,TGTGCCAGCAGGACCCCGGCAGGTCACTACAATGAGCAGTTCTTC,CASRTPAGHYNEQFF
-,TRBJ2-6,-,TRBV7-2,TGTGCCAGCAGCCCTTGGGGGGAAGCGGGGGCCAACGTCCTGACTTTC,CASSPWGEAGANVLTF
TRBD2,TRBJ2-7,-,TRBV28,TGTGCCAGCAGTCTGTTTCCGGGACTAGGGGGAGAGCAGTACTTC,CASSLFPGLGGEQYF
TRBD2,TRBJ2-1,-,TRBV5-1,TGCGCCAGCAGCGCCCGACTAGCTAAGTACAATGAGCAGTTCTTC,CASSARLAKYNEQFF
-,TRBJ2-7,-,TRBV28,TGTGCCAGCAGTAGAGCAGGCGCCTACGAGCAGTACTTC,CASSRAGAYEQYF
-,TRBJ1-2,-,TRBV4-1,TGCGCCAGCAGCCAAGACACAGGGAGAGGCTACACCTTC,CASSQDTGRGYTF
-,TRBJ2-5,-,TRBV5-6,TGTGCCAGCAGCTTGGTGAGGGCTGGAGAGACCCAGTACTTC,CASSLVRAGETQYF
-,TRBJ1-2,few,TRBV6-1,TGTGCCAGCAGTGTCGACCGGTGGGACGGCTACACCTTC,CASSVDRWDGYTF
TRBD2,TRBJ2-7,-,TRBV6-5,TGTGCCAGCAGAAGTGGCGGGAGAGGCTACGAGCAGTACTTC,CASRSGGRGYEQYF
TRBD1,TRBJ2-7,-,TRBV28,TGTGCCAGCAGTTTGGCAGGGGGCTACGAGCAGTACTTC,CASSLAGGYEQYF
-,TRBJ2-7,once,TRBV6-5,TGTGCCAGCAGTTACGCCGTACCTAATCTCTACGAGCAGTACTTC,CASSYAVPNLYEQYF
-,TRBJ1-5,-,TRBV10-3,TGTGCCATCAGTGAAGCCGATTATCAGCCCCAGCATTTT,CAISEADYQPQHF
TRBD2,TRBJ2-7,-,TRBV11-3,TGTGCCAGCAGTTCCGGGACTAGGGCGGGAGGCGAGCAGTACTTC,CASSSGTRAGGEQYF
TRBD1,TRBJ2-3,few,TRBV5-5,TGTGCCAGCAGCTTGGGCCCTGACAGGGTGATCACAGATACGCAGTATTTT,CASSLGPDRVITDTQYF
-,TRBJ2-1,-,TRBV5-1,TGCGCCAGCAGCTTGAGGGGCCCCTCCTACAATGAGCAGTTCTTC,CASSLRGPSYNEQFF
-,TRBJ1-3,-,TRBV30,TGTGCCTGGAGTGTTGACTCTGGAAACACCATATATTTT,CAWSVDSGNTIYF
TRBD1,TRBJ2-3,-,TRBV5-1,TGCGCCAGCAGCTTGGAAAGACAGGGAATGCAGTATTTT,CASSLERQGMQYF
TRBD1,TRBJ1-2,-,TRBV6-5,TGTGCCAGCAGCACACAGGGGGCTTACGGCTACACCTTC,CASSTQGAYGYTF
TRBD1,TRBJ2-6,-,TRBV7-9,TGTGCCAGCAGCGCAGGGGGAGTCTCTGGGGCCAACGTCCTGACTTTC,CASSAGGVSGANVLTF
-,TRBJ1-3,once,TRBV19,TGTGCCAGTAGAAATCCCATTGGAAACACCATATATTTT,CASRNPIGNTIYF
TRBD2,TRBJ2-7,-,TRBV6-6,TGTGCCAGCAGTTACTCGAAGGCTAGCGGGAGTCGCGAGCAGTACTTC,CASSYSKASGSREQYF
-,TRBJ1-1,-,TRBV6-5,TGTGCCAGCAGTTACGTCAGGGACACTGAAGCTTTCTTT,CASSYVRDTEAFF
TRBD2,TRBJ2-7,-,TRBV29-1,TGCAGCGCCCGGGAGGGGGTACAGACCTACGAGCAGTACTTC,CSAREGVQTYEQYF
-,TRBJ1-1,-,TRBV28,TGTGCCAGCAGTTCAACCTCATTGAACACTGAAGCTTTCTTT,CASSSTSLNTEAFF
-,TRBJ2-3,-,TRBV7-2,TGTGCCAGCAAAGGGTCAACTAGCACAGATACGCAGTATTTT,CASKGSTSTDTQYF
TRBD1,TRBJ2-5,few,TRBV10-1,TGCGCCAGCAGTGAGTTACAGGGGGAGACCCAGTACTTC,CASSELQGETQYF